These 15 T cell receptor beta chains were all obtained from the same sample, sequenced in a study of blood T cells in healthy people across ages. The authors ran a second PCR of roughly 7 to 11 cycles using a sample-barcoded 5' primer and a J-beta primer mix. TCRdb redid the calling of the 5' RACE reads with MiXCR, one entry per CDR3 protein. The top ten hold under 20% of the sample, which has approximately 820,000 distinct CDR3 sequences, approximately 48% seen once. The source material was blood. The receptors were gathered from a man aged 55 to 70 in good health.

This clonotype was detected only a few times. The chain joins TRBV6-2 or TRBV6-3 to TRBJ1-6; D call uncertain. This CDR3 is 13 amino acids long. V lost 7 bases, J lost 14 bases, and 18 bases lay in between. CDR1 MNHEY and CDR2 SVGEGT come from the germline V gene. The CDR3 protein is CASTISFHSSLHF. For the CDR3, the DNA is TGTGCCAGCACCATCAGCTTCCATTCTTCCCTCCACTTT.

This chain connects TRBV7-2 to TRBJ1-5, with 7 nucleotides matching TRBD1. Germline-derived CDR1 and CDR2 are SGHTA and FQGNSA. Unmatched junction bases numbered 7, after V lost 5 bases and J lost 9 bases. This CDR3 contains 13 residues. DNA for the CDR3: TGTGCCAGCAGCATAGACAGGGATCGGCCCCAGCATTTT. As protein: CASSIDRDRPQHF.

In regard to this clonotype: A much bigger clone sits one base away, suggesting this may be a read error. The genes are TRBV3-1 and TRBJ2-1; no definite D call. The CDR3 sequence is 14 residues long. The germline V gene has CDR1 LGHDT and CDR2 YNNKEL (reference sequence). V lost 0 bases, J lost 6 bases, and 9 bases lay in between. The CDR3 sequence: CASSQDGRSNEQFF. DNA of the CDR3: TGTGCCAGCAGCCAAGATGGTAGAAGCAATGAGCAGTTCTTC.

There are a few counts of this clonotype. The chain employs TRBV12-3 or TRBV12-4 and TRBJ1-6, with TRBD1 matching over 9 bases. CDR3 size: 14 residues. V dropped 7 bases and J dropped 9; count of bases not matched to a gene: 7. Written as DNA, the CDR3 is TGTGCCAGCAACGTTGGGACAGGGCCTTCACCCCTCCACTTT. It translates to CASNVGTGPSPLHF.

This clonotype was picked up a small number of times. This sequence may be a read error, since a much larger clone differs from it by one base. The V and J genes are TRBV20-1 and TRBJ2-7; 10 bases line up with TRBD1. The germline CDR1 and CDR2 sequences are DFQATT and SNEGSKA (reference sequence). CDR3 length: 15 residues. V trimming: 5 bases; J trimming: 4 bases; junction bases outside the gene matches: 11. Here the CDR3 reads CSAGPLRGQGYEQYF. The CDR3 DNA follows: TGCAGTGCTGGCCCTCTCCGGGGACAGGGGTACGAGCAGTACTTC.

The chain links TRBV9 to TRBJ1-5; D unresolved. The V gene lost 0 bases and the J gene lost 2 bases, with 9 bases spanning the gap. The germline V gene has CDR1 SGDLS and CDR2 YYNGEE. CDR3 length equals 15 residues. The CDR3 DNA reads as TGTGCCAGCAGCGTAGGTGGGTCTGGCAATCAGCCCCAGCATTTT. It specifies CASSVGGSGNQPQHF.

Only a few counts were recorded for this clonotype. The chain uses TRBV25-1 and TRBJ1-6, with a tentative D call TRBD1 (6 bases). The V end lost 0 bases, the J end lost 8 bases, and 11 bases lay between the germline ends. The length of the CDR3 is 15 residues. Germline V lookup: CDR1 MGHDK, CDR2 SYGVNS. The CDR3: CASSEYTGLDSPLHF. The CDR3 bases are TGTGCCAGCAGTGAATACACAGGGTTAGATTCACCCCTCCACTTT.

The V and J genes are TRBV12-3 or TRBV12-4 and TRBJ2-1; TRBD2 might be the D (5 bases). V shed 3 bases and J shed 8 bases, with 14 bases lying between them. CDR3 size: 14 residues. The CDR3 loop is CASSFQLGRHEQFF. The DNA for the CDR3 is TGTGCCAGCAGTTTCCAACTAGGTAGGCATGAGCAGTTCTTC.

A word on this clonotype: This may be a read error: a much more frequent sequence differs by one nucleotide. The chain is built from TRBV20-1 and TRBJ1-2; no clear D. Trimming pared 0 bases from V and 5 bases from J, leaving 4 bases between. The CDR3 loop spans 11 amino acids. The germline CDR1 and CDR2 sequences are DFQATT and SNEGSKA (reference sequence). For the CDR3, the DNA is TGCAGTGCTAGAGACTGGTATGGCTACACCTTC. It specifies CSARDWYGYTF.

This clonotype came up a few times. The chain is built from TRBV24-1 and TRBJ2-7, with TRBD1 matching 8 bases. Germline CDR1 reads KGHDR; CDR2 reads SFDVKD. V was clipped by 4 bases and J by 3 bases; unmatched bases: 7. The CDR3 sequence is 15 residues long. The CDR3 DNA reads TGTGCCACCAGTGAGACCCGACAGGGGAACTACGAGCAGTACTTC. Translation gives CATSETRQGNYEQYF.

To note about this clonotype: The junction and the germline gene differ at one end; a read error may be behind it. The rearrangement uses TRBV25-1 and TRBJ2-1; either TRBD1 or TRBD2 may supply D (6 bases each). CDR1 and CDR2 (germline): MGHDK, SYGVNS. The CDR3 has 16 amino acids. This CDR3 reads CASSPRLKGGDNERFF. The DNA for the CDR3 is TGTGCCAGCAGTCCCCGACTAAAGGGGGGTGATAATGAGCGGTTCTTC.

The chain carries TRBV5-1 and TRBJ2-2; D might be TRBD2 (6 bases). The CDR3 totals 18 residues. The V and J ends lost 0 bases and 5 bases respectively, with 20 bases between them. In germline, CDR1 is SGHRS, CDR2 YFSETQ. The CDR3 nucleotides read TGCGCCAGCAGCTTGGTGATGACGGGGGTCGTTGGAACCGGGGAGCTGTTTTTT. Translating it yields CASSLVMTGVVGTGELFF.

This clonotype was seen a handful of times. V usage is TRBV4-3 and J usage is TRBJ1-4; D unresolved. The CDR3 totals 13 residues. CDR1 is LGHNA, CDR2 YSLEER, per germline. V was pared by 3 bases and J by 5 bases, with 7 bases between. CDR3 DNA sequence: TGCGCCAGCAGCCAGAACCGAAATGAAAAACTGTTTTTT. The encoded protein is CASSQNRNEKLFF.

The chain recombines TRBV6-2 or TRBV6-3 with TRBJ1-5; a possible D gene is TRBD1 (5 bases). V was trimmed by 2 bases and J by 4 bases, leaving 12 bases between them. CDR1 MNHEY and CDR2 SVGEGT come from the germline V gene. This CDR3 contains 15 residues. The CDR3 reads CASSYIGSGNQPQHF. CDR3 nucleotides: TGTGCCAGCAGTTACATCGGATCAGGGAATCAGCCCCAGCATTTT.

The V gene is TRBV7-9, the J gene TRBJ1-2; D is unclear. Trimming stripped 1 base from V and 4 bases from J, with 7 bases between. CDR1 and CDR2 from the germline V gene are SEHNR and FQNEAQ (reference sequence). The CDR3 has 13 residues. This CDR3 reads CASSLVRFYGYTF. Here the CDR3 DNA reads TGTGCCAGCAGCTTAGTAAGGTTCTATGGCTACACCTTC. The whole variable domain, remainder taken from reference TRBV7-9 and TRBJ1-2, is DTGVSQNPRHKITKRGQNVTFRCDPISEHNRLYWYRQTLGQGPEFLTYFQNEAQLEKSRLLSDRFSAERPKGSFSTLEIQRTEQGDSAMYLCASSLVRFYGYTFGSGTRLTVV.